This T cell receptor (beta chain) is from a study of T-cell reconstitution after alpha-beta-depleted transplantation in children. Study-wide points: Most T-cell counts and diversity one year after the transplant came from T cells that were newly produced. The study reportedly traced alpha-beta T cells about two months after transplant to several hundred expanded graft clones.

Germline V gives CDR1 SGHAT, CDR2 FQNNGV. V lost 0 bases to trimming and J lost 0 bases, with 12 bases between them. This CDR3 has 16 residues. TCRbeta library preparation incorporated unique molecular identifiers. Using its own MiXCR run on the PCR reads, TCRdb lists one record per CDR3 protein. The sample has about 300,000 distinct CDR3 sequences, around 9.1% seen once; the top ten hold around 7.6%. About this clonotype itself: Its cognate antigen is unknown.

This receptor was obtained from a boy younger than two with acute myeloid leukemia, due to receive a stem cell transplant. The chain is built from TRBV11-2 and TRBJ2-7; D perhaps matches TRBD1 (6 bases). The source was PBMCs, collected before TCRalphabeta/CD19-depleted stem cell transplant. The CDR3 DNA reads TGTGCCAGCAGCTTAGATGCACAGGGATACTCCTACGAGCAGTACTTC. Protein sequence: CASSLDAQGYSYEQYF.